The sample holds a few counts of the clone carrying this T cell receptor (beta chain). Generated by immunoSEQ multiplex PCR, the TCRdb table keeps only in-frame clones and is missing some. The sample consists of a few hundred thousand clones, roughly nine tenths of them appearing once. This CDR3 region has 18 residues. In germline, CDR1 is MGHRA, CDR2 YSYEKL. J gave up 3 bases and V 0 bases, and 10 bases lay outside the gene matches. Participants, about 18 to 95 years old, spanned about 26 US areas. Participants in the exposed group had met a COVID-19 case in the 2 weeks before joining the study. This record comes from a study of blood T cell repertoires in COVID-19. For the study at large: The analysed material was cDNA or gDNA that came from T cells, B-cell-depleted T cells, or PBMCs.

This clonotype originated in a woman aged 50 to 60 who had been exposed to COVID-19. The sequenced sample was PBMCs or T cells enriched from blood (not recorded which). The chain is built from TRBV4-1 and TRBJ2-4; 8 positions agree with TRBD1. The CDR3 nucleotides are TGCGCCAGCAGCCAAGAACTCCCGACAGGGGCTGGCAAAAACATTCAGTACTTC. As protein: CASSQELPTGAGKNIQYF.